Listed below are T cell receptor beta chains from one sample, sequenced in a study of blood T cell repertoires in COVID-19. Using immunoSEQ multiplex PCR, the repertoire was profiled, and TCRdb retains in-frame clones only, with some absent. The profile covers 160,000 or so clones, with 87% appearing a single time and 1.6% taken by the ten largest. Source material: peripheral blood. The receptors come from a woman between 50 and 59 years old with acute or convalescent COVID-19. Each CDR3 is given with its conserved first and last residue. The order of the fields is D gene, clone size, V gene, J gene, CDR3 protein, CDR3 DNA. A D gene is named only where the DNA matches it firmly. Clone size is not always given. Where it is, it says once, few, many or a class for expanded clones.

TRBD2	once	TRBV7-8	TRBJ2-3	CASSLQLIGLGSTDTQYF	TGTGCCAGCAGCCTCCAATTGATTGGACTAGGAAGCACAGATACGCAGTATTTT
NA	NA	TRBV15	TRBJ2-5	CATSATRNQETQYF	TGTGCCACCAGCGCTACTAGAAACCAAGAGACCCAGTACTTC
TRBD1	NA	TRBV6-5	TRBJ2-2	CASSFWTGTELFF	TGTGCCAGCAGTTTTTGGACAGGGACGGAGCTGTTTTTT
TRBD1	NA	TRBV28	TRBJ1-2	CASSPGQDYGYTF	TGTGCCAGCAGCCCCGGACAGGACTATGGCTACACCTTC
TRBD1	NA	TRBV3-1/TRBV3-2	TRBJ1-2	CASSLRRQGRNYGYTF	TGTGCCAGCAGCCTAAGGCGACAGGGCCGTAACTATGGCTACACCTTC
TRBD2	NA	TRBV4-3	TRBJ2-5	CASSQGLETSGETQYF	TGCGCCAGCAGCCAAGGTTTGGAGACTAGCGGTGAGACCCAGTACTTC
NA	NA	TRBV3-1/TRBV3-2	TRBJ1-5	CASSLSGSGSNQPQHF	TGTGCCAGCAGCCTTTCGGGGTCGGGTAGCAATCAGCCCCAGCATTTT
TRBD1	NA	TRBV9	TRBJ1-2	CASSPTPGTGDGYTF	TGTGCCAGCAGCCCCACCCCCGGGACAGGGGATGGCTACACCTTC
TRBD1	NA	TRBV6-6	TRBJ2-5	CASSSWGTVPETQYF	TGTGCCAGCAGTTCCTGGGGGACAGTCCCAGAGACCCAGTACTTC
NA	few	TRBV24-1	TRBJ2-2	CATSDPNTGELFF	TGTGCCACCAGTGACCCAAACACCGGGGAGCTGTTTTTT
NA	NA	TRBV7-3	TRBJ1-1	CASSLPDWLLAFF	TGTGCCAGCAGCCTTCCTGATTGGCTCCTCGCTTTCTTT
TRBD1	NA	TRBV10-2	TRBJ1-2	CASSRGRDVNYGYTF	TGCGCCAGCAGTAGGGGGCGGGACGTTAACTATGGCTACACCTTC
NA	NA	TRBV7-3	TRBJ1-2	CASSPGTTNYGYTF	TGTGCCAGCAGCCCCGGGACAACCAACTATGGCTACACCTTC
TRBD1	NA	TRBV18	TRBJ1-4	CASSPPWGTGNEKLFF	TGTGCCAGCTCACCACCGTGGGGGACAGGGAATGAAAAACTGTTTTTT
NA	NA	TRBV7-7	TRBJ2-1	CASSSSRLGQQFF	TGTGCCAGCAGCTCTAGTCGACTAGGTCAGCAGTTCTTC
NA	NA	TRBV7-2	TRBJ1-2	CASRSSPGRASYGYTF	TGTGCCAGCAGATCTTCGCCAGGGCGAGCCTCCTATGGCTACACCTTC
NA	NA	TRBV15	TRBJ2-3	CATSRSAGSDTQYF	TGTGCCACCAGCAGATCGGCGGGTTCAGATACGCAGTATTTT
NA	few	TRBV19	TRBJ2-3	CASSAGSGGVLTDTQYF	TGTGCCAGTAGTGCTGGAAGTGGCGGAGTACTCACAGATACGCAGTATTTT
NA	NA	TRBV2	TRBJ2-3	CASSEGRSTDTQYF	TGTGCCAGCAGCGAGGGCCGCAGCACAGATACGCAGTATTTT
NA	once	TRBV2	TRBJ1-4	CASSESSTNEKLFF	TGTGCCAGCAGTGAATCGTCTACTAATGAAAAACTGTTTTTT
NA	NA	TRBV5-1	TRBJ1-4	CASSSDRIDEKLFF	TGCGCCAGCAGCTCCGACAGGATAGACGAAAAACTGTTTTTT
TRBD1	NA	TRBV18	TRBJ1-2	CASSTGAGTNYGYTF	TGTGCCAGCTCAACAGGGGCAGGGACTAACTATGGCTACACCTTC
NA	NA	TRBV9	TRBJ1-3	CASSVGAGGNTIYF	TGTGCCAGCAGCGTAGGAGCAGGTGGAAACACCATATATTTT
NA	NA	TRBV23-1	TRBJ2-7	CASSQSGLRGSYEQYF	TGCGCCAGCAGTCAATCGGGCCTCAGGGGCTCCTACGAGCAGTACTTC
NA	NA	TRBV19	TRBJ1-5	CASSTSGLLSNQPQHF	TGTGCCAGTAGTACCTCAGGGCTCCTTAGCAATCAGCCCCAGCATTTT
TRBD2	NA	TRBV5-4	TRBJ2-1	CASSLGGGGDYNEQFF	TGTGCCAGCAGCTTGGGTGGTGGGGGGGATTACAATGAGCAGTTCTTC
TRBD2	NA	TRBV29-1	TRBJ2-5	CSVFAGGETQYF	TGCAGCGTTTTTGCGGGAGGGGAGACCCAGTACTTC
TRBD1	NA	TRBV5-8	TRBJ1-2	CASNRGGSYGYTF	TGTGCCAGCAACAGGGGGGGGAGCTATGGCTACACCTTC
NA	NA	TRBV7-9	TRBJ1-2	CASSLNSGGYSLDGYTF	TGTGCCAGCAGCTTAAATTCGGGGGGCTATTCTTTGGATGGCTACACCTTC
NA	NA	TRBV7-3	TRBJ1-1	CASSLGGSTEAFF	TGTGCCAGCAGTTTGGGGGGGAGCACTGAAGCTTTCTTT
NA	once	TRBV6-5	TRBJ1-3	CASSYSNSGGNTIYF	TGTGCCAGCAGTTACTCGAACTCAGGGGGAAACACCATATATTTT
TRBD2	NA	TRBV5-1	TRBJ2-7	CASSKTSGSVYEQYF	TGCGCCAGCAGCAAGACTAGCGGGAGTGTTTACGAGCAGTACTTC
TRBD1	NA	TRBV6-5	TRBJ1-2	CASSTTGGAFYGYTF	TGTGCCAGCAGTACTACAGGGGGCGCTTTCTATGGCTACACCTTC
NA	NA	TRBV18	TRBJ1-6	CASSQGRGISSPLHF	TGTGCCAGCTCACAGGGGAGGGGTATAAGTTCACCCCTCCACTTT
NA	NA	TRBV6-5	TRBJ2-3	CASSYLQGGDTQYF	TGTGCCAGCAGTTACCTCCAGGGGGGAGATACGCAGTATTTT
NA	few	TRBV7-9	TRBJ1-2	CASSLSQGGYTF	TGTGCCAGCAGCTTAAGTCAGGGTGGCTACACCTTC
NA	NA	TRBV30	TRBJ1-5	CAWSGQDGSNQPQHF	TGTGCCTGGAGTGGACAGGATGGGAGCAATCAGCCCCAGCATTTT
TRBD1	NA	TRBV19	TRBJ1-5	CASSITGGVVNQPQHF	TGTGCCAGTAGTATAACAGGGGGCGTTGTTAATCAGCCCCAGCATTTT
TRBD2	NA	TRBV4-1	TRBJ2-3	CASSPNGELAGSTDTQYF	TGCGCCAGCAGCCCTAACGGGGAACTAGCGGGGAGCACAGATACGCAGTATTTT
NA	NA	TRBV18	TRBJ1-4	CASSDAQGYATNEKLFF	TGTGCCAGCTCAGACGCTCAGGGGTATGCAACTAATGAAAAACTGTTTTTT
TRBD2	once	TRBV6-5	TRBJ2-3	CASSGGQGHTQYF	TGTGCCAGTAGCGGGGGGCAGGGACATACGCAGTATTTT
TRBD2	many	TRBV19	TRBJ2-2	CASSMRLAGATGELFF	TGTGCCAGTAGTATGAGACTAGCGGGGGCCACCGGGGAGCTGTTTTTT
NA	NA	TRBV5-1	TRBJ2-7	CASSPPLGGYEQYF	TGCGCCAGCAGCCCGCCTTTAGGGGGTTACGAGCAGTACTTC
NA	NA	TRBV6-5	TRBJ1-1	CASSYGGQTEAFF	TGTGCCAGCAGTTACGGTGGGCAAACAGAAGCTTTCTTT
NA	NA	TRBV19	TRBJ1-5	CASTPGRGGNQPQHF	TGTGCCAGTACTCCAGGACGGGGGGGCAATCAGCCCCAGCATTTT
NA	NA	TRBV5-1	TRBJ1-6	CASSPDLLNLSPLHF	TGCGCCAGCAGCCCCGATCTACTCAACCTTTCACCCCTCCACTTT
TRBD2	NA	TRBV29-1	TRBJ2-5	CSVPSGGGETQYF	TGCAGCGTTCCTAGCGGGGGGGGTGAGACCCAGTACTTC